This TCR beta chain was obtained from a study of T cell clones after liver transplantation. Turning to the study itself: TCRbeta sequencing after a pre-transplant mixed lymphocyte reaction identified graft-donor-reactive clones, later tracked in post-transplant blood. Subjects received no induction therapy and standard immunosuppression until randomization at 12-24 months post-transplant.

Points from the study as a whole: In two subjects, few donor cells limited the measurable donor-reactive repertoire.

With respect to this clone: Its antigen is unidentified.

V gave up 4 bases and J gave up 5 bases; unmatched junction bases: 6. CDR3 length equals 16 residues. The germline gives CDR1 MNHNS, CDR2 SASEGT. Clones were read by immunoSEQ multiplex PCR, and TCRdb kept only the in-frame ones, dropping some. This table holds 72,000 or so clones, approximately 82% found once. The chain links TRBV6-1 to TRBJ2-1; TRBD1 agrees at 12 bases. The receptor's source is a human patient who received a liver transplant. The T cells may partly be graft donor cells. The input for sequencing was CD4+ T cells from blood, taken at the 22-month timepoint. CDR3 in DNA: TGTGCCAGCAGTGGGAGGGACAGGGGGCCGGACAATGAGCAGTTCTTC. Translated, it gives CASSGRDRGPDNEQFF.